What follows is one T cell receptor (beta chain) and its context. Its antigen is unidentified. This sample stems from a study of glioma-infiltrating T cells. Turning to the study itself: Roughly 990,000 peripheral T cells were targeted at about 4- to 10-fold coverage. Study-wide findings and caveats: Shared blood CDR3 signature motifs marked patients with low tissue-blood divergence. Gliomas, especially low-grade, showed above-expected tissue-blood divergence; non-neoplastic patients showed below. CDR3 overlap between tissue and blood was very small.

Amplification of TCR alpha and beta CDR3 regions from RNA used iRepertoire nested multiplex PCR. One entry per CDR3 protein, called by TCRdb with MiXCR from the multiplex PCR reads. The sample includes around 350,000 distinct CDR3 sequences, about 40% of them seen just once. This TCR derives from a human donor with low-grade glioma or glioblastoma, undergoing nonglioma brain surgery, or in good health (not recorded which). Sequenced material: glioma tissue, nonneoplastic brain tissue, or PBMCs (not recorded which).

CDR3 protein: CATAGGQGRRNIQYF. The CDR3 nucleotides read TGCGCCACCGCAGGGGGACAGGGGCGAAGAAACATTCAGTACTTC. The J gene is TRBJ2-4, the V gene TRBV4-1; TRBD1 aligns across 10 bases. V trimming: 10 bases; J trimming: 6 bases; junction bases outside the gene matches: 12. CDR1 and CDR2 from the germline V gene are MGHRA and YSYEKL. The CDR3 loop spans 15 amino acids.